This is a list of T cell receptor beta chains from one sample in a study of shared clonotypes between healthy human individuals. Generated by immunoSEQ multiplex PCR, the TCRdb table keeps only in-frame clones and is missing some. The table shows about 2.3 million clones, with about 90% occurring only once. Sequencing was carried out using naive CD4+ T cells from PBMCs. These receptors were taken from a man younger than 35 in good health. Some clones in this sample may be carry-over from other donors' samples. CDR3s leave out the opening cysteine and the closing phenylalanine or tryptophan. Each record gives: V gene, D gene, J gene, CDR3 protein. The D gene is left open where the match is weak.

TRBV7-3	TRBD2	TRBJ2-5	ASSPGLADPQETQY
TRBV2	-	TRBJ1-1	ASSTESGTEAF
TRBV5-4	-	TRBJ2-3	ASSASWRVLTGADTQY
TRBV5-1	-	TRBJ1-1	ASSDAGPHLNTEAF
TRBV9	-	TRBJ2-2	ASNDLALANTGELF
TRBV28	TRBD2	TRBJ2-7	ASSITSGRVNEQY
TRBV27	-	TRBJ2-4	ASSFGGLGIQY
TRBV7-9	-	TRBJ1-6	ASGTSNSPLH
TRBV10-1	TRBD2	TRBJ2-3	ASSERAGSGRAGDTQY
TRBV5-1	TRBD2	TRBJ2-1	ASSWGLAGEGYEQF
TRBV5-1	-	TRBJ1-1	ASSLAAANTEAF
TRBV28	-	TRBJ2-1	ASTPPGQADEQF
TRBV2	TRBD2	TRBJ2-2	ASNSVAGGLTGELF
TRBV5-6	TRBD2	TRBJ2-3	ASSLAYNGASGWTDTQY
TRBV19	-	TRBJ2-7	ASNKGYSGSYEQY
TRBV5-1	-	TRBJ2-7	ASSIRTNTGSGEQY
TRBV5-1	TRBD2	TRBJ2-3	ASSRGLAGADTQY
TRBV7-3	-	TRBJ1-1	ASSNRDTEAF
TRBV2	-	TRBJ1-5	ASSEGRGNQPQH
TRBV19	-	TRBJ1-5	ASSVALGSQPQH
TRBV11-2	TRBD1	TRBJ2-5	ASSSGQNRGRLETQY
TRBV6-1	-	TRBJ2-3	ASGFYDTQY
TRBV4-1	TRBD1	TRBJ2-7	ASSQDPHRGLGYEQY
TRBV11-3	-	TRBJ2-7	ASSLGPTGGSGEQY
TRBV6-5	-	TRBJ1-1	ASSSSPITEAF
TRBV28	-	TRBJ2-1	ASSFRGGGYNEQF
TRBV7-9	TRBD2	TRBJ2-3	ASSPSGRGSDTQY
TRBV5-6	-	TRBJ1-2	ASSLPGQPRGYT
TRBV11-3	-	TRBJ2-1	ASSLDRGPYNEQF
TRBV7-2	-	TRBJ2-1	ASSPLAWRQSYNEQF
TRBV18	TRBD1	TRBJ1-4	ATARDSNEKLF
TRBV10-2	-	TRBJ2-7	ASAVGYKGEQY
TRBV29-1	-	TRBJ2-3	SVGADDADTQY
TRBV19	-	TRBJ2-1	ASSSWGSGQF
TRBV14	TRBD2	TRBJ2-1	ASSRTTSGFYNEQF
TRBV29-1	-	TRBJ1-1	SVLLVRGAEAF
TRBV28	-	TRBJ2-7	ASSLSAYEQY
TRBV18	-	TRBJ2-7	ASSPDRLYEQY
TRBV29-1	TRBD1	TRBJ2-7	SVRTGGPYEQY
TRBV2	-	TRBJ1-2	ASSSIGKNYGYT
TRBV7-2	-	TRBJ1-2	ASSTRAGRVGYT
TRBV18	TRBD1	TRBJ2-6	ASTRQGAAGANVLT
TRBV9	-	TRBJ2-5	ASSVLGLQETQY
TRBV7-9	TRBD1	TRBJ1-2	ASRREGQGSNYGYT
TRBV6-4	-	TRBJ2-7	ASSDGPGYEQY
TRBV14	TRBD1	TRBJ2-7	ASSPRDRGRMDEQY
TRBV11-2	TRBD2	TRBJ2-7	ASSLVGGAGSGSTYEQY
TRBV18	TRBD2	TRBJ2-1	ASSPFDLAGVEQF
TRBV7-9	TRBD1	TRBJ2-5	ASSSRDRGPFETQY
TRBV5-6	TRBD1	TRBJ1-2	ASSLWDRGLGYT
TRBV5-1	-	TRBJ2-3	ASSLLRRLNTRSTDTQY
TRBV4-2	-	TRBJ1-1	ASSPKTAHTEAF
TRBV14	-	TRBJ1-1	ASSQWFRGQPNTEAF
TRBV2	TRBD1	TRBJ1-1	ASSFGQGNTEAF
TRBV29-1	-	TRBJ2-4	SVVGRNIQY